The 16 T cell receptor beta chains reported below all come from one sample, sequenced in a study of blood T cell repertoires in COVID-19. Clones were read by immunoSEQ multiplex PCR, and TCRdb kept only the in-frame ones, dropping some. In the table there are about 380,000 clones, more than 75% of which are singletons. Specimen: PBMCs or T cells enriched from blood (not recorded which). Receptors originate from a man aged 25-45 years who had recovered from COVID-19.

The rearrangement uses TRBV21-1 and TRBJ2-1; the D call of TRBD1 is as the table states it, not checked on the DNA. TRBV21-1 counts as a pseudogene. This CDR3 is 14 amino acids long. The CDR3 nucleotides read TGTGCCAGCAGCACCACAGGGGGCCAGAATGAGCAGTTCTTC. It is translated as CASSTTGGQNEQFF.

V and J are TRBV19 and TRBJ2-7, with unresolved D. V dropped 7 bases and J dropped 6 bases, with 10 bases sitting between them. Germline CDR1 and CDR2: LNHDA and SQIVND (reference sequence). This CDR3 has 11 amino acids. The CDR3 coding sequence is TGTGCCAGTACTGCGTTCGGCGAGCAGTACTTC. This translates into CASTAFGEQYF.

V is TRBV18 and J is TRBJ1-1; a possible D gene is TRBD1 (6 bases). Germline values: CDR1 KGHSH, CDR2 LQKENI. V was clipped by 2 bases and J by 4 bases, with 17 bases between them. This CDR3 is built from 16 residues. The CDR3, as DNA: TGTGCCAGCTCACCATTTCGGGCAGGGGATGGCACTGAAGCTTTCTTT. It codes for CASSPFRAGDGTEAFF.

V and J are TRBV19 and TRBJ1-5, with 8 bases lining up with TRBD1. This CDR3 is built from 19 residues. Germline CDR1 reads LNHDA; CDR2 reads SQIVND (reference sequence). The V and J ends lost 7 bases and 3 bases, in that order; junction bases with no gene match: 20. CDR3 nucleotide sequence: TGTGCCAGTACCAACTACGGGACAGGCCCCCGTCTTAACAATCAGCCCCAGCATTTT. It yields the protein CASTNYGTGPRLNNQPQHF.

V is TRBV6-5 and J is TRBJ1-3; D ambiguous. Trimming took off 10 bases at V and 0 bases at J, with 13 bases between the two ends. Per the germline V gene, CDR1 is MNHEY and CDR2 is SVGAGI. This CDR3 has 14 amino acids. The CDR3 is CATKDSSSGNTIYF. For the CDR3, the DNA is TGTGCCACCAAGGACTCAAGCTCTGGAAACACCATATATTTT.

This clone was counted ten times or more. This sample includes further DNA sequences coding for the same CDR3. The chain has TRBV18 and TRBJ1-1; 7 bases fit TRBD1. Germline CDR1 reads KGHSH; CDR2 reads LQKENI. The V and J ends lost 3 bases and 5 bases, in that order; junction bases with no gene match: 3. The CDR3 covers 13 residues. CDR3 coding DNA: TGTGCCAGCTCACCGGAACAGGGGACTGAAGCTTTCTTT. Translated: CASSPEQGTEAFF. Full variable domain (remainder filled in from reference TRBV18 and TRBJ1-1): NAGVMQNPRHLVRRRGQEARLRCSPMKGHSHVYWYRQLPEEGLKFMVYLQKENIIDESGMPKERFSAEFPKEGPSILRIQQVVRGDSAAYFCASSPEQGTEAFFGQGTRLTVV.

The rearrangement uses TRBV25-1 and TRBJ2-5, with D possibly matching TRBD1 (5 bases). This CDR3 spans 14 amino acids. CDR1 and CDR2 from the germline V gene are MGHDK and SYGVNS. V was shortened by 2 bases and J by 1 base, with 8 bases between the two germline ends. CDR3 DNA: TGTGCCAGCAGTGAAGGGCAGGGCCAAGAGACCCAGTACTTC. Amino acids: CASSEGQGQETQYF.

This rearrangement joins TRBV2 to TRBJ1-1; 8 nucleotides match TRBD1. J lost 4 bases, V lost 6 bases, and 10 bases had no gene match. Germline-derived CDR1 and CDR2 are SNHLY and FYNNEI. The CDR3 covers 15 residues. The CDR3: CASRTTGAFGTEAFF. The CDR3 DNA is TGTGCCAGCAGAACGACAGGGGCATTCGGCACTGAAGCTTTCTTT.

The J gene is TRBJ2-3, the V gene TRBV5-1, with D possibly matching TRBD1 (6 bases). CDR1 is SGHRS and CDR2 is YFSETQ in the germline V gene. The CDR3 runs 14 residues. The V end lost 4 bases, the J end lost 4 bases, and 13 bases lay between the germline ends. CDR3 bases: TGCGCCAGCAGCGCCACAGGGCCCGCAGATACGCAGTATTTT. This encodes CASSATGPADTQYF.

The chain uses TRBV5-4 and TRBJ1-1; TRBD1 matches 8 bases. CDR3 length: 15 amino acids. V was clipped by 4 bases and J by 1 base; unmatched bases: 6. Germline-derived CDR1 and CDR2 are SGHNT and YYREEE (reference sequence). The CDR3 DNA sequence: TGTGCCAGCAGCAAACCGGGACAGGAGAACACTGAAGCTTTCTTT. Protein product: CASSKPGQENTEAFF.

The chain recombines TRBV6-5 with TRBJ2-5, with D unclear. CDR3 length equals 13 residues. Germline V gives CDR1 MNHEY, CDR2 SVGAGI. V lost 6 bases, J lost 3 bases, and 11 bases lay in between. The CDR3 reads CASSRAPKETQYF. The CDR3 bases are TGTGCCAGCAGCCGAGCCCCAAAAGAGACCCAGTACTTC.

This chain uses TRBV7-8 with TRBJ1-1; tentative D call: TRBD1 (6 bases). V was cut by 5 bases and J by 3 bases, with 10 bases left in between. Germline loops: CDR1 SGHVS, CDR2 FQNEAQ. This CDR3 has 13 amino acids. The CDR3 is CASSPGGHTEAFF. The CDR3 bases are TGTGCCAGCAGCCCCGGGGGGCACACTGAAGCTTTCTTT.

The chain couples TRBV7-9 to TRBJ1-2; weak D call: TRBD1 (5 bases). This CDR3 contains 11 residues. CDR1 SEHNR and CDR2 FQNEAQ come from the germline V gene (reference sequence). The V and J ends lost 7 bases and 8 bases respectively, with 11 bases between them. The CDR3 spells CASKSGKGYTF. In DNA form, the CDR3 reads TGTGCCAGCAAGTCAGGGAAAGGCTACACCTTC.

The V and J genes are TRBV4-2 and TRBJ1-5; 8 positions match TRBD1. The CDR3 sequence is 15 residues long. Germline V gene data show CDR1 as LGHNA and CDR2 as YNFKEQ. The trim removed 1 base at V and 5 bases at J, leaving 4 bases unmatched. For the CDR3, the DNA is TGTGCCAGCAGCCAAGGGGGACAGGATCATCAGCCCCAGCATTTT. As protein: CASSQGGQDHQPQHF.

This chain uses TRBV20-1 with TRBJ1-4; D possibly corresponds to TRBD1 (5 bases). The CDR3 is 14 amino acids. Germline CDR1 is DFQATT and CDR2 is SNEGSKA (reference sequence). V was trimmed by 3 bases and J by 6 bases, leaving 14 bases between them. The CDR3 DNA sequence: TGCAGTGCTAGTTATAACGGGGGTTATGAAAAACTGTTTTTT. Residues: CSASYNGGYEKLFF.

The J gene is TRBJ1-6, the V gene TRBV20-1; D unclear. Germline V gene sequence: CDR1 DFQATT, CDR2 SNEGSKA (reference sequence). The CDR3 covers 13 residues. V was cut by 3 bases and J by 10 bases, with 13 bases left in between. The CDR3 loop reads CSASAGLDSPLHF. As DNA, the CDR3 is TGCAGTGCTAGTGCAGGCCTCGACTCACCCCTCCACTTT.